The 26 T cell receptor beta chains reported below all come from one sample, sequenced in a study of response to subunit inactivated influenza vaccine. TCRdb passed the RT-PCR reads through MiXCR, listing each CDR3 protein once. The sample records just under 550,000 distinct CDR3 sequences, under 30% being singletons. Separately, the same data were catalogued under a study of T cells expressing NK-cell markers. From that study: Scientists made TCR beta cDNA using 5'RACE template switching with UMIs.

The starting material was CD4+ T cells sorted from PBMCs, obtained roughly 13 days after vaccination. These receptors came from a man in his forties or fifties who received an inactivated influenza vaccine.

This clonotype occurred many times. V usage is TRBV12-3 or TRBV12-4 and J usage is TRBJ2-3, with 7 positions matching TRBD1. J gave up 3 bases and V 3 bases, and 3 bases lay outside the gene matches. The CDR3 is 14 amino acids. In DNA, the CDR3 is TGTGCCAGCAGTTTTTCAGGGGGTACAGATACGCAGTATTTT. It codes for CASSFSGGTDTQYF.

This clonotype showed up just a few times. The V call is TRBV20-1, the J call TRBJ1-6; a weak D match, TRBD1 (5 bases). The V end lost 5 bases, the J end lost 3 bases, and 17 bases lay between the germline ends. In germline, CDR1 is DFQATT, CDR2 SNEGSKA (reference sequence). CDR3 size: 16 residues. The CDR3 nucleotides read TGCAGTGCTGTCTCCGTACAGGCAGTCTATAATTCACCCCTCCACTTT. Translated, it gives CSAVSVQAVYNSPLHF.

This clonotype was picked up a small number of times. The V gene is TRBV2, the J gene TRBJ2-7; tentatively, D is TRBD1 or TRBD2 (5 bases each). CDR3 length: 14 residues. CDR1 and CDR2 (germline): SNHLY, FYNNEI. The V gene lost 7 bases and the J gene lost 9 bases, with 22 bases spanning the gap. The CDR3 sequence is CASNYSPGSRGQYF. The CDR3, as DNA: TGTGCCAGCAACTACTCACCTGGGAGTAGGGGGCAGTACTTC.

In this sample, this clonotype turned up a few times. The chain links TRBV4-1 to TRBJ1-2; D is uncertain. The V end was cut by 0 bases, the J end by 5 bases, with 7 bases between. This CDR3 region has 13 residues. Looked up from germline, CDR1 is MGHRA and CDR2 is YSYEKL. CDR3 sequence: CASSQERGYGYTF. DNA of the CDR3: TGCGCCAGCAGCCAAGAGCGAGGTTATGGCTACACCTTC.

The chain links TRBV7-2 to TRBJ1-1, with a possible D match to TRBD1 (6 bases). The V end was cut by 1 base, the J end by 8 bases, with 14 bases between. The CDR3 extends over 14 amino acids. Per the germline V gene, CDR1 is SGHTA and CDR2 is FQGNSA. Here the CDR3 reads CASSLGGQALEAFF. The CDR3 DNA reads as TGTGCCAGCAGCTTAGGGGGGCAGGCATTAGAAGCTTTCTTT. The full variable domain, completed using reference TRBV7-2 and TRBJ1-1, is GAGVSQSPSNKVTEKGKDVELRCDPISGHTALYWYRQSLGQGLEFLIYFQGNSAPDKSGLPSDRFSAERTGGSVSTLTIQRTQQEDSAVYLCASSLGGQALEAFFGQGTRLTVV.

This chain uses TRBV28 with TRBJ2-7; 9 bases are a match to TRBD1. The V gene's germline CDR1 is MDHEN and CDR2 SYDVKM. The ends lost 8 bases at V and 6 bases at J; junction bases unmatched: 11. The CDR3 extends over 14 amino acids. CDR3 sequence: CASYSTGGLGEQYF. The CDR3, as DNA: TGTGCCAGCTATTCTACAGGGGGCCTAGGCGAGCAGTACTTC.

This sequence joins TRBV11-2 and TRBJ2-1; no clear D gene. V shed 2 bases and J shed 12 bases, with 8 bases lying between them. The CDR3 totals 11 residues. Per germline, CDR1 SGHAT and CDR2 FQNNGV. Written as DNA, the CDR3 is TGTGCCAGCAGCTTAATGGCAGGGCAGTTCTTC. This translates into CASSLMAGQFF.

This rearrangement joins TRBV7-2 to TRBJ2-1; weak D call: TRBD2 (6 bases). CDR3 size: 15 residues. V was pared by 4 bases and J by 6 bases, with 16 bases between. CDR1 and CDR2 from the germline V gene are SGHTA and FQGNSA. The DNA of the CDR3 is TGTGCCAGCAGCTCCCCGCCCCTGGAGGGCAATGAGCAGTTCTTC. This translates into CASSSPPLEGNEQFF.

The rearrangement uses TRBV7-3 and TRBJ2-5; possibly TRBD1 or TRBD2 for D (5 bases each). The germline V gene has CDR1 SGHTA and CDR2 FQGTGA. V lost 7 bases and J 7 bases, leaving 13 bases between the germline ends. The CDR3 is 12 amino acids. The CDR3: CASKSPGRTQYF. CDR3 sequence (DNA): TGTGCCAGCAAATCCCCGGGGCGGACCCAGTACTTC.

This clonotype has only a few counts. The chain has TRBV10-3 and TRBJ2-5; 7 positions match TRBD2. Germline assignment: CDR1 ENHRY and CDR2 SYGVKD. Losses at the gene ends were 3 bases for V and 5 bases for J; bases not matched to a gene: 6. This CDR3 region has 14 residues. The CDR3 reads CAISESLGGETQYF. The CDR3 DNA follows: TGTGCCATCAGTGAATCTCTCGGGGGGGAGACCCAGTACTTC.

The V gene is TRBV7-9, the J gene TRBJ2-3; the match to TRBD2 covers 10 bases. The CDR3 is 17 amino acids. The germline gives CDR1 SEHNR, CDR2 FQNEAQ (reference sequence). Unmatched junction bases numbered 11, after V lost 5 bases and J lost 3 bases. The CDR3 here is CASSPLQTSGPTDTQYF. The CDR3 DNA follows: TGTGCCAGCAGCCCCCTTCAGACTAGCGGGCCGACAGATACGCAGTATTTT.

This chain connects TRBV18 to TRBJ2-2; 7 nucleotides line up with TRBD2. The CDR3 contains 16 residues. With 0 bases clipped from V and 3 bases from J, the junction kept 4 bases outside the gene matches. CDR1 and CDR2 (germline): KGHSH, LQKENI. CDR3 amino acids: CASSPPGRIDTGELFF. CDR3 in DNA: TGTGCCAGCTCACCACCCGGGAGGATAGACACCGGGGAGCTGTTTTTT.

This clonotype was detected ten times or more. V and J are TRBV12-3 or TRBV12-4 and TRBJ2-1; 7 bases map to TRBD1. V lost 2 bases and J lost 0; bases outside the gene matches: 1. The CDR3 covers 15 residues. The CDR3 loop is CASSLNRGSYNEQFF. In DNA, the CDR3 is TGTGCCAGCAGTTTAAACAGGGGCTCCTACAATGAGCAGTTCTTC.

This clonotype was counted ten times or more. The genes are TRBV6-1 and TRBJ2-7, with unresolved D. V lost 2 bases and J 3 bases, leaving 2 bases between the germline ends. This CDR3 is built from 11 residues. Germline V gene data show CDR1 as MNHNS and CDR2 as SASEGT. Here the CDR3 DNA reads TGTGCCAGCAGTGAACTCTACGAGCAGTACTTC. It yields the protein CASSELYEQYF.

This clonotype was counted only a few times. This chain links TRBV6-2 or TRBV6-3 with TRBJ1-2; D gene unclear. The CDR3 runs 12 residues. The V end was cut by 6 bases, the J end by 3 bases, with 8 bases between. Looked up from germline, CDR1 is MNHEY and CDR2 is SVGEGT. The CDR3 nucleotides are TGTGCCAGCAGCGAACTCGACTATGGCTACACCTTC. It is translated as CASSELDYGYTF.

This clonotype occurred a few times. The chain employs TRBV20-1 and TRBJ2-3; 11 bases fit TRBD2. This CDR3 is built from 15 residues. CDR1 and CDR2 (germline): DFQATT, SNEGSKA (reference sequence). Trimming removed 2 bases from V and 8 bases from J; junction bases left unmatched: 9. CDR3 loop: CSARRVAGGPGTQYF. CDR3 DNA: TGCAGTGCTAGAAGGGTAGCGGGAGGGCCGGGTACGCAGTATTTT.

This clonotype was seen repeatedly, ten times or more. The V call is TRBV10-3, the J call TRBJ2-7, with D tentatively TRBD2 (6 bases). The germline gives CDR1 ENHRY, CDR2 SYGVKD. V gave up 6 bases and J gave up 3 bases, with 6 bases separating them. This CDR3 contains 11 residues. CDR3 nucleotide sequence: TGTGCCATCAGGGACTACTACGAGCAGTACTTC. It is translated as CAIRDYYEQYF.

V is TRBV6-5 and J is TRBJ2-7, with 8 nucleotides matching TRBD2. V was clipped by 2 bases and J by 7 bases; unmatched bases: 7. The CDR3 length is 14 residues. From germline, CDR1 is MNHEY and CDR2 SVGAGI. The CDR3 region has the DNA TGTGCCAGCAGTTACGCGGGAGGTCCCGGGGAGCAGTACTTC. Translation: CASSYAGGPGEQYF.

The table lists this clonotype with a few counts. V gene TRBV5-1 combines with J gene TRBJ2-3, with no clear D. With 4 bases removed from V and 3 bases from J, the gap between germline ends came to 9 bases. In germline, CDR1 is SGHRS, CDR2 YFSETQ. The CDR3 spans 13 residues. CDR3 loop: CASSPQVTDTQYF. CDR3 nucleotide sequence: TGCGCCAGCAGCCCCCAGGTGACAGATACGCAGTATTTT.

The chain links TRBV28 to TRBJ2-1; D gene uncertain. This CDR3 spans 13 amino acids. Trimming cost V 1 base and J 3 bases, with 4 bases left between them. Germline-derived CDR1 and CDR2 are MDHEN and SYDVKM. The chain's CDR3 is CASSLLNYNEQFF. The CDR3 DNA reads TGTGCCAGCAGTTTATTAAACTACAATGAGCAGTTCTTC. The whole variable domain, filled in from reference TRBV28 and TRBJ2-1, reads DVKVTQSSRYLVKRTGEKVFLECVQDMDHENMFWYRQDPGLGLRLIYFSYDVKMKEKGDIPEGYSVSREKKERFSLILESASTNQTSMYLCASSLLNYNEQFFGPGTRLTVL.

This sequence joins TRBV5-6 and TRBJ2-1; TRBD2 matches at 10 bases. V gave up 9 bases and J gave up 0 bases; unmatched junction bases: 15. Looked up from germline, CDR1 is SGHDT and CDR2 is YYEEEE. The CDR3 runs 18 residues. The CDR3 sequence is CATTRGLARPVSYNEQFF. Here the CDR3 DNA reads TGTGCCACCACTAGGGGACTAGCGCGACCTGTCTCCTACAATGAGCAGTTCTTC.

The rearrangement uses TRBV12-3 or TRBV12-4 and TRBJ2-2, with TRBD2 as a possible D gene (5 bases). With 5 bases removed from V and 5 bases from J, the gap between germline ends came to 21 bases. This CDR3 is built from 17 residues. Written as DNA, the CDR3 is TGTGCCAGCAGTCTCAGGCGACGGGAAAGTGAGACCGGGGAGCTGTTTTTT. Translation gives CASSLRRRESETGELFF.

This clonotype was recorded at least ten times. The V gene is TRBV5-1, the J gene TRBJ2-1, with a possible D match to TRBD2 (5 bases). The germline gives CDR1 SGHRS, CDR2 YFSETQ. CDR3 length: 15 amino acids. The V end was cut by 3 bases, the J end by 2 bases, with 12 bases between. DNA of the CDR3: TGCGCCAGCAGCTCTGTAACGCGGGCCTACAATGAGCAGTTCTTC. As protein: CASSSVTRAYNEQFF.

This clonotype has only a few counts. The chain recombines TRBV5-6 with TRBJ1-6, with 9 positions matching TRBD1. The CDR3 has 15 residues. V lost 5 bases and J lost 5; bases outside the gene matches: 5. The germline CDR1 and CDR2 sequences are SGHDT and YYEEEE. The CDR3 is CASSWRDRDNSPLHF. DNA of the CDR3: TGTGCCAGCAGTTGGCGGGACAGGGATAATTCACCCCTCCACTTT. Filled out from reference TRBV5-6 and TRBJ1-6, the complete variable domain reads DAGVTQSPTHLIKTRGQQVTLRCSPKSGHDTVSWYQQALGQGPQFIFQYYEEEERQRGNFPDRFSGHQFPNYSSELNVNALLLGDSALYLCASSWRDRDNSPLHFGNGTRLTVT.

This clonotype turned up a few times. V is TRBV29-1 and J is TRBJ2-5, with D tentatively TRBD1 (6 bases). The germline V and J ends were trimmed by 7 bases and 4 bases, with 19 bases remaining between them. The CDR3 is made up of 14 amino acids. Germline V lookup: CDR1 SQVTM, CDR2 ANQGSEA. DNA of the CDR3: TGCAGCGCCCTGAATCCTACAGGGCTAGAGACCCAGTACTTC. This translates into CSALNPTGLETQYF.

This chain connects TRBV20-1 to TRBJ2-2; D assignment may be TRBD1 or TRBD2 (5 bases each). CDR3 size: 17 residues. V lost 3 bases and J lost 7, with 24 bases in between. The germline CDR1 and CDR2 sequences are DFQATT and SNEGSKA (reference sequence). The CDR3 nucleotides read TGCAGTGCTAGGGAACCACTGAGGGGTCTAGATGACGGGGAGCTGTTTTTT. Residues: CSAREPLRGLDDGELFF.